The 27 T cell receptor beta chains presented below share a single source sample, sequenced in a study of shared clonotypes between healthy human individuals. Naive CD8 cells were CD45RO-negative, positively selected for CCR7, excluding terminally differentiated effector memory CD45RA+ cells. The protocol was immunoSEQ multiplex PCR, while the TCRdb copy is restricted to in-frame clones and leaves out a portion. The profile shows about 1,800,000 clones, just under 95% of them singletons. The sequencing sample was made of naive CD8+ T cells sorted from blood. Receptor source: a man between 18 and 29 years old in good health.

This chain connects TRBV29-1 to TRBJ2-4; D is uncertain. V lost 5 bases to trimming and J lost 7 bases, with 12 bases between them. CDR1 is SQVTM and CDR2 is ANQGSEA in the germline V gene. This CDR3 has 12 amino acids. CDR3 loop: CSVYSPQNIQYF. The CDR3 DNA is TGCAGCGTTTACTCTCCCCAGAACATTCAGTACTTC.

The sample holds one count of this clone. Here the CDR3 reads CASSEGRAFYEQYF. As DNA, the CDR3 is TGTGCCAGCAGTGAAGGCAGGGCGTTCTACGAGCAGTACTTC. The chain carries TRBV2 and TRBJ2-7, with a weak D call TRBD1 (5 bases). CDR3 length equals 14 residues. V was clipped by 1 base and J by 3 bases, with 10 bases between them. Looked up from germline, CDR1 is SNHLY and CDR2 is FYNNEI.

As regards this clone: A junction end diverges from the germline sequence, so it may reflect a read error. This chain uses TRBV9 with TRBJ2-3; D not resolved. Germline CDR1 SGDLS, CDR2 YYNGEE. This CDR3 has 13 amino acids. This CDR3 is CASSETHTDTQYF. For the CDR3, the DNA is TGTGCCAGCAGCGAGACTCACACAGATACTCAGTATTTT.

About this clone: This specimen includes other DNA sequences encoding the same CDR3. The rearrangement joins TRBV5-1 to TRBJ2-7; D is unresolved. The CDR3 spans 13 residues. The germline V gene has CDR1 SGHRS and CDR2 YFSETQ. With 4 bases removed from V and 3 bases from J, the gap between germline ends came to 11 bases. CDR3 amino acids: CASSPGGSYEQYF. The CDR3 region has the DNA TGCGCCAGCAGCCCCGGTGGTAGCTACGAGCAGTACTTC.

CDR3 residues: CASSLAETGWHQPQHF. As DNA, the CDR3 is TGCGCCAGCAGCTTGGCAGAGACAGGGTGGCACCAGCCCCAGCATTTT. This sequence joins TRBV5-1 and TRBJ1-5, with TRBD1 matching 7 bases. The CDR3 covers 16 residues. The ends lost 0 bases at V and 7 bases at J; junction bases unmatched: 10. Germline-derived CDR1 and CDR2 are SGHRS and YFSETQ. Full variable domain (remainder filled in from reference TRBV5-1 and TRBJ1-5): KAGVTQTPRYLIKTRGQQVTLSCSPISGHRSVSWYQQTPGQGLQFLFEYFSETQRNKGNFPGRFSGRQFSNSRSEMNVSTLELGDSALYLCASSLAETGWHQPQHFGDGTRLSIL.

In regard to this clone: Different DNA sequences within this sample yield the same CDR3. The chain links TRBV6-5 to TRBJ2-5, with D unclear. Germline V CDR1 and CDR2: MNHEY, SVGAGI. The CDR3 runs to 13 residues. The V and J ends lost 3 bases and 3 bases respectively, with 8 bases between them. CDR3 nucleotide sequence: TGTGCCAGCAGTTATGATGGGGAAGAGACCCAGTACTTC. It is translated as CASSYDGEETQYF.

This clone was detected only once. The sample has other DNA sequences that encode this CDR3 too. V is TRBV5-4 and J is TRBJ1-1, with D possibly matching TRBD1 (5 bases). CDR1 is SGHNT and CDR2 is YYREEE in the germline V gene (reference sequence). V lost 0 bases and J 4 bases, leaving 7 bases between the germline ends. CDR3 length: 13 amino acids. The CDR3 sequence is CASSLGGATEAFF. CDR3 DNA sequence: TGTGCCAGCAGCTTGGGCGGGGCCACTGAAGCTTTCTTT.

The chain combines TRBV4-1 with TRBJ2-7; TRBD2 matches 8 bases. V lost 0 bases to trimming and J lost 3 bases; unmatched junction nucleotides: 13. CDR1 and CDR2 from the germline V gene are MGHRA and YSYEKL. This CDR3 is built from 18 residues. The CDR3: CASSQEPSGGGGGYEQYF. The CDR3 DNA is TGCGCCAGCAGCCAAGAACCGAGCGGGGGAGGTGGAGGCTACGAGCAGTACTTC.

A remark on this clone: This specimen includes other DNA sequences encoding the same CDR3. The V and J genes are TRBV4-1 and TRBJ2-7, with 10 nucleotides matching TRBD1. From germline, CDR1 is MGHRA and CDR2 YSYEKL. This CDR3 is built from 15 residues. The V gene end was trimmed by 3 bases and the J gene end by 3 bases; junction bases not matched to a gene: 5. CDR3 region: CASSQGRDRGYEQYF. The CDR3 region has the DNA TGCGCCAGCAGCCAGGGCCGGGACAGGGGCTACGAGCAGTACTTC.

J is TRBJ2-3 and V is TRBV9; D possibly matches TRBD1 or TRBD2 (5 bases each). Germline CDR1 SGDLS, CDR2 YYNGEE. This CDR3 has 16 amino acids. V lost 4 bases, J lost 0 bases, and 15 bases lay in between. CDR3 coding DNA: TGTGCCAGCAGCTCGTCCGGGACGGCTAGCACAGATACGCAGTATTTT. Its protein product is CASSSSGTASTDTQYF.

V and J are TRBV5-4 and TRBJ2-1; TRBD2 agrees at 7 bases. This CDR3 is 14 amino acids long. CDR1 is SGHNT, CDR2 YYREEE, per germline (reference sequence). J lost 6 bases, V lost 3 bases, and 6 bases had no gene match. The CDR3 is CASSSGEGLNEQFF. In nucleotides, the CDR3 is TGTGCCAGCAGCTCGGGGGAGGGCCTCAATGAGCAGTTCTTC.

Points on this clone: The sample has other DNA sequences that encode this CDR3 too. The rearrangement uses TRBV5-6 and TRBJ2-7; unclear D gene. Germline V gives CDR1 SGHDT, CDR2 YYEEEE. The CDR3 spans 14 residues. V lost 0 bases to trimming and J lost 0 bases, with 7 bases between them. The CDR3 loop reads CASSLEGSSYEQYF. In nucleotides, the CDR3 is TGTGCCAGCAGCTTGGAAGGTTCCTCCTACGAGCAGTACTTC.

As DNA, the CDR3 is TGTGCCAGCAGCTTGACAGGGCTTATAGATGGCTACACCTTC. This sequence encodes CASSLTGLIDGYTF. The gene calls are TRBV5-6 and TRBJ1-2; D is perhaps TRBD1 (6 bases). Germline V CDR1 and CDR2: SGHDT, YYEEEE. The CDR3 sequence is 14 residues long. V lost 1 base, J lost 6 bases, and 13 bases lay in between.

Here the CDR3 reads CASSGMSSGANVLTF. In DNA form, the CDR3 reads TGCGCCAGCAGCGGAATGTCCTCTGGGGCCAACGTCCTGACTTTC. This chain joins TRBV5-1 and TRBJ2-6, with D uncertain. The CDR3 spans 15 residues. Germline V CDR1 and CDR2: SGHRS, YFSETQ. V shed 4 bases and J shed 0 bases, with 8 bases lying between them.

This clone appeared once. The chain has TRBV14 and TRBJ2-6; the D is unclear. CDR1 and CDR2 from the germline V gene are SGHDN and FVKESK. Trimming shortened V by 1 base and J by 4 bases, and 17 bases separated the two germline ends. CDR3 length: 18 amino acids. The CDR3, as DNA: TGTGCCAGCAGCCAAGCCCATCTCGTCGATCCCGGGGCCAACGTCCTGACTTTC. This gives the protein CASSQAHLVDPGANVLTF.

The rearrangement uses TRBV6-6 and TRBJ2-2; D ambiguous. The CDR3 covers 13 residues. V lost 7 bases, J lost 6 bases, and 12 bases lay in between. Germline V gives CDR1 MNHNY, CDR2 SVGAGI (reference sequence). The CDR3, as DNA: TGTGCCAGCACCAAAGTGGGATCCGGGGAGCTGTTTTTT. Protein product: CASTKVGSGELFF.

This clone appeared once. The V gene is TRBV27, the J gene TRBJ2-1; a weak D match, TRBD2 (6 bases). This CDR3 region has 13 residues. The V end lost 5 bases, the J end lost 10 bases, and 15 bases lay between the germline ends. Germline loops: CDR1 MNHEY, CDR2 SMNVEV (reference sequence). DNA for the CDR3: TGTGCCAGCAGTCCCGGACTACTCGGGGAGCAGTTCTTC. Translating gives CASSPGLLGEQFF.

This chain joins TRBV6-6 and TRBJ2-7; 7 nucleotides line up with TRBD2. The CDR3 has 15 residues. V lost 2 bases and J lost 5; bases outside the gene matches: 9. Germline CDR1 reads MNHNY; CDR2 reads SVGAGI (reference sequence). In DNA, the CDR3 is TGTGCCAGCAGTTACGGGGGAGGGCCGAAAAACGAGCAGTACTTC. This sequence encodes CASSYGGGPKNEQYF.

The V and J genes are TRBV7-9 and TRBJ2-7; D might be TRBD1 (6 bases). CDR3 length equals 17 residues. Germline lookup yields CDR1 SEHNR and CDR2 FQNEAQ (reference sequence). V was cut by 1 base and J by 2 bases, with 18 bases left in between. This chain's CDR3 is CASSLVLGTPWPYEQYF. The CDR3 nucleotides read TGTGCCAGCAGCTTAGTACTGGGGACACCGTGGCCCTACGAGCAGTACTTC.

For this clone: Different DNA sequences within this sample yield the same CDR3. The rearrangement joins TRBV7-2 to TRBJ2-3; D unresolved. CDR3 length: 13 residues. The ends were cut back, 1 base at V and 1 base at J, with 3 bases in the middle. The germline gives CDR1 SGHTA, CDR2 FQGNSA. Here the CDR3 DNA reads TGTGCCAGCAGCTTAGGTGGCACAGATACGCAGTATTTT. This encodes CASSLGGTDTQYF.

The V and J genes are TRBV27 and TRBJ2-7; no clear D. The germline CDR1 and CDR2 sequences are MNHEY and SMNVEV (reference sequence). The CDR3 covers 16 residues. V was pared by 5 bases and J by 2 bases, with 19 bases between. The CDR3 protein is CASSESLGPVAYEQYF. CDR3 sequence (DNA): TGTGCCAGCAGTGAAAGTTTAGGGCCAGTAGCCTACGAGCAGTACTTC.

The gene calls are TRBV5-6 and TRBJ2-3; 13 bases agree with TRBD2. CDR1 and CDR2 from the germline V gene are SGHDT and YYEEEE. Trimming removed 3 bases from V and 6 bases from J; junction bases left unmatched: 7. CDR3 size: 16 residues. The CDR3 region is CASSSWTSGGGDTQYF. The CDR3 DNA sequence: TGTGCCAGCAGCTCCTGGACTAGCGGGGGCGGGGATACGCAGTATTTT.

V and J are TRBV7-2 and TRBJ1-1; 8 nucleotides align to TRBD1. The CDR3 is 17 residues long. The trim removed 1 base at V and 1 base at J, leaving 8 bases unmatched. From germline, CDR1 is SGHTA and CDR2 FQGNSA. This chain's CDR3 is CASSLGLVGQGNTEAFF. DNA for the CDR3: TGTGCCAGCAGCTTAGGGCTAGTCGGACAGGGGAACACTGAAGCTTTCTTT.

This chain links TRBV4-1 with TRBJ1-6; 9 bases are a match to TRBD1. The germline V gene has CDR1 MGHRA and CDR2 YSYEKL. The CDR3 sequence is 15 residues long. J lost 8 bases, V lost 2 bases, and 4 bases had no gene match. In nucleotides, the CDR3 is TGCGCCAGCAGCCAATCGGGGACAGGGCATTCACCCCTCCACTTT. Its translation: CASSQSGTGHSPLHF.

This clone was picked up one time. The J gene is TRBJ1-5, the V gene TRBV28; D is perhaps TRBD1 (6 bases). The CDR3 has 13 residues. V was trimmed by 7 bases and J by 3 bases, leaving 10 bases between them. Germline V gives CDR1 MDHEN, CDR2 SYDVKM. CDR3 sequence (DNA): TGTGCCAGCAATACAGGGAACAATCAGCCCCAGCATTTT. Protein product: CASNTGNNQPQHF.

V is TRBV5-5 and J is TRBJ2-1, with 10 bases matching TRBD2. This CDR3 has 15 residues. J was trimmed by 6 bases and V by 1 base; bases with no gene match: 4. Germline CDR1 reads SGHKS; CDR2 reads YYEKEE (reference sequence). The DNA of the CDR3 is TGTGCCAGCAGCTTGCTAGCGGGAGTTTCCAATGAGCAGTTCTTC. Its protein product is CASSLLAGVSNEQFF.

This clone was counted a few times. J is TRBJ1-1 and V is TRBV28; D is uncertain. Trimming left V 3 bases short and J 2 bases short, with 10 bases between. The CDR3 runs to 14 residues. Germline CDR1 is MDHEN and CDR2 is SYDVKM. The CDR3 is CASSFLESNTEAFF. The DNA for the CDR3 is TGTGCCAGCAGTTTCCTCGAATCTAACACTGAAGCTTTCTTT. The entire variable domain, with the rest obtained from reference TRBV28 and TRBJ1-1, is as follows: DVKVTQSSRYLVKRTGEKVFLECVQDMDHENMFWYRQDPGLGLRLIYFSYDVKMKEKGDIPEGYSVSREKKERFSLILESASTNQTSMYLCASSFLESNTEAFFGQGTRLTVV.